The T cell receptor beta chain under discussion was sequenced for a study of Graves' ophthalmopathy and Graves' hyperthyroidism. Background on the study: The study drew peripheral blood at initial diagnosis, before any treatment.

This clonotype was seen many times. The antigen remains unidentified. Study conclusions and caveats: Blood also harbored most expanded thyroid clonotypes above 0.001 frequency. The model forecast ophthalmopathy progression, reaching roughly 70% sensitivity and 72% to 80% specificity.

RNA transcripts provided the template for amplifying TCR beta CDR3 regions. A first-round RT-PCR used HTBI primers, followed by a second-round multiplex PCR. TCRdb processed the multiplex PCR reads anew with MiXCR; each CDR3 protein has one entry. The table shows hundreds of thousands of distinct CDR3 sequences, with over 20% occurring only once. Diagnostic conclusions were grounded in clinical symptoms, serum thyroxine, TRAb, thyroid ultrasound and orbital computed tomography. The CDR3 covers 15 residues. From germline, CDR1 is SEHNR and CDR2 FQNEAQ (reference sequence). V shed 4 bases, J shed 2 bases, and the junction held 2 bases outside the gene matches.

The J gene is TRBJ2-7, the V gene TRBV7-9; 13 nucleotides align to TRBD2. The sequenced sample consisted of peripheral blood. This TCR came from a woman aged 18-30 years with stable Graves' hyperthyroidism. The CDR3 protein is CASSSGLAGPYEQYF. Written as DNA, the CDR3 is TGTGCCAGCAGCTCGGGACTAGCGGGACCCTACGAGCAGTACTTC.